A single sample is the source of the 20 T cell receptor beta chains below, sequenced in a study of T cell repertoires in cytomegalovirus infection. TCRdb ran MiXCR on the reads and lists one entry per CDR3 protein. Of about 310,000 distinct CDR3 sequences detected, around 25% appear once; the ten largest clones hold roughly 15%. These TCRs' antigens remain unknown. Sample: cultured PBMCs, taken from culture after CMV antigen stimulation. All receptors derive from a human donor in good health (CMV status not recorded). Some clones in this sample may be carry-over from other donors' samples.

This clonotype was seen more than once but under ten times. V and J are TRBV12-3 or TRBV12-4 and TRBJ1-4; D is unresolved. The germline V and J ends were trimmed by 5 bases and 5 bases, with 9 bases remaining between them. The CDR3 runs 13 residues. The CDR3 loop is CASSLQRNEKLFF. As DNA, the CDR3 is TGTGCCAGCAGTCTCCAGCGGAATGAAAAACTGTTTTTT.

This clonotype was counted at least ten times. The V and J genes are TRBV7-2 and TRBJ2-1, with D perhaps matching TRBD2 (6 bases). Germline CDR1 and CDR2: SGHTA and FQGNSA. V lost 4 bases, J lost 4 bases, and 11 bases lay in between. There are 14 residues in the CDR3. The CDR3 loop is CASSSRTTYNEQFF. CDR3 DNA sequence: TGTGCCAGCAGCTCTCGGACTACATACAATGAGCAGTTCTTC.

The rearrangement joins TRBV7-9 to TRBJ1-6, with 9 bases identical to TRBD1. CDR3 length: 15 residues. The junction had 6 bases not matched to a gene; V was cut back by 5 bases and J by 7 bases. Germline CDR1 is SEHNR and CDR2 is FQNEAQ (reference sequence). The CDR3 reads CASSRRTGDNSPLHF. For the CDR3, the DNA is TGTGCCAGCAGCCGACGGACAGGGGACAATTCACCCCTCCACTTT.

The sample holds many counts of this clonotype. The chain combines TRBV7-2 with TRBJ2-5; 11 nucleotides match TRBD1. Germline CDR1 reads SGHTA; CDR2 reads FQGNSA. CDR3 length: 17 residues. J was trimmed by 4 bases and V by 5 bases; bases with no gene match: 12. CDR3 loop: CASSPRVGTGGRETQYF. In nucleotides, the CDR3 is TGTGCCAGCAGCCCGAGGGTGGGGACAGGGGGGCGAGAGACCCAGTACTTC.

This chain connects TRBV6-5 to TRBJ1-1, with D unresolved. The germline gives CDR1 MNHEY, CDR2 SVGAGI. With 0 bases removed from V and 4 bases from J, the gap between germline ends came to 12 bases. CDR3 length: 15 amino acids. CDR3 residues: CASSYSLSRGTEAFF. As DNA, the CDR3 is TGTGCCAGCAGTTACTCTCTTAGTCGAGGCACTGAAGCTTTCTTT.

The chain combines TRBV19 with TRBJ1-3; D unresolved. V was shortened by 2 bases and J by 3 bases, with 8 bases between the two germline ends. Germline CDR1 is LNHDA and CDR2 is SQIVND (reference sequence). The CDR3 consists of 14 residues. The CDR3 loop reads CASSISSVGNTIYF. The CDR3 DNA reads TGTGCCAGTAGTATAAGTTCGGTTGGAAACACCATATATTTT.

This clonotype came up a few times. The DNA of the CDR3 is TGTGCCAGCAGTTCCCCGGGACGATCCTACAATGAGCAGTTCTTC. Translating gives CASSSPGRSYNEQFF. The rearrangement joins TRBV12-3 or TRBV12-4 to TRBJ2-1; TRBD1 or TRBD2 may be the D gene (5 bases each). The CDR3 contains 15 residues. Trimming cost V 4 bases and J 1 base, with 11 bases left between them.

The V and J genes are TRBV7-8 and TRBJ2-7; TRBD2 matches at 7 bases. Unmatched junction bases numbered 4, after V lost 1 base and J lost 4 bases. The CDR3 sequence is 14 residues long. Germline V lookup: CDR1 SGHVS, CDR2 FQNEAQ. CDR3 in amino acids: CASSLGLAVYEQYF. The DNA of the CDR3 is TGTGCCAGCAGCTTAGGACTAGCAGTGTACGAGCAGTACTTC. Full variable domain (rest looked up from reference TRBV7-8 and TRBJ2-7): GAGVSQSPRYKVAKRGQDVALRCDPISGHVSLFWYQQALGQGPEFLTYFQNEAQLDKSGLPSDRFFAERPEGSVSTLKIQRTQQEDSAVYLCASSLGLAVYEQYFGPGTRLTVT.

The CDR3 is CASSYDRSYSNQPQHF. CDR3 bases: TGTGCCAGCAGTTACGACAGAAGTTATAGCAATCAGCCCCAGCATTTT. V gene TRBV6-2 or TRBV6-3 combines with J gene TRBJ1-5, with a possible D match to TRBD1 (5 bases). Germline V lookup: CDR1 MNHEY, CDR2 SVGEGT. The CDR3 is 16 amino acids. Between the trimmed V and J ends, which lost 2 bases and 0 bases, there was a span of 11 bases.

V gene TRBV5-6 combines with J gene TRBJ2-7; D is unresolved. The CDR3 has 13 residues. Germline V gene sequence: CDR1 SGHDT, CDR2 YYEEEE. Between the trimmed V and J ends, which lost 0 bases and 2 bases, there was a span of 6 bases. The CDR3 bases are TGTGCCAGCAGCTTGGGTTACACCTACGAGCAGTACTTC. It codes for CASSLGYTYEQYF.

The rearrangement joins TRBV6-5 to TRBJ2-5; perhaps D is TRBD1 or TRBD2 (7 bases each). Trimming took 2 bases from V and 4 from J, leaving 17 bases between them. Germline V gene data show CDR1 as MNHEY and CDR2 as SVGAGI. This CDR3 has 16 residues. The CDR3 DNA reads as TGTGCCAGCAGTTACCCCCAGGGGGGGGCTGGAGAGACCCAGTACTTC. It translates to CASSYPQGGAGETQYF.

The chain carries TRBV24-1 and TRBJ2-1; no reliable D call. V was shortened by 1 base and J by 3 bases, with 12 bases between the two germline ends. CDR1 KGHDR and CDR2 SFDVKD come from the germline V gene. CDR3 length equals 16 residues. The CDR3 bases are TGTGCCACCAGTGATTTCCCAAGGGCCAGCTACAATGAGCAGTTCTTC. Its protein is CATSDFPRASYNEQFF.

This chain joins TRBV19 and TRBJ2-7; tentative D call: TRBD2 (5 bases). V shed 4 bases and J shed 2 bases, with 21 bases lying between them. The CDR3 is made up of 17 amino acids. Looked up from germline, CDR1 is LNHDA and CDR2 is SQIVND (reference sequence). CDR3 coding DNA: TGTGCCAGTAGTAACCCGATTACCAGCGGCTACACCTACGAGCAGTACTTC. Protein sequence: CASSNPITSGYTYEQYF.

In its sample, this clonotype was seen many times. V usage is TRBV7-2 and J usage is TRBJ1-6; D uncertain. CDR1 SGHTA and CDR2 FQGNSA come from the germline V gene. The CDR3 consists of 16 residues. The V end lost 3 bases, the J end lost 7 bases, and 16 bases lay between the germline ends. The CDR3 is CASSFASVSLNSPLHF. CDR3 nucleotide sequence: TGTGCCAGCAGCTTTGCATCGGTTTCGCTCAATTCACCCCTCCACTTT.

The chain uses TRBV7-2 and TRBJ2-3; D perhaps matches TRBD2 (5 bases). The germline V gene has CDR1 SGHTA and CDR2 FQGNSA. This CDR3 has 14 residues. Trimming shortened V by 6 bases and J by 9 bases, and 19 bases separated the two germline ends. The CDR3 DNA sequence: TGTGCCAGCAGAACAGAGTTGCTGGGAGTAACGCAGTATTTT. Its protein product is CASRTELLGVTQYF. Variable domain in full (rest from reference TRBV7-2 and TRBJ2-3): GAGVSQSPSNKVTEKGKDVELRCDPISGHTALYWYRQSLGQGLEFLIYFQGNSAPDKSGLPSDRFSAERTGGSVSTLTIQRTQQEDSAVYLCASRTELLGVTQYFGPGTRLTVL.

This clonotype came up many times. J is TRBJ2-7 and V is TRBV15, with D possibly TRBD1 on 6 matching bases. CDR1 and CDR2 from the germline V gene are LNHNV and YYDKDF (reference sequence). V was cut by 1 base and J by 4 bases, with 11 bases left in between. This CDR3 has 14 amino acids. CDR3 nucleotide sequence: TGTGCCACCAGCAGAGTGGCAGGGGAGTACGAGCAGTACTTC. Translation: CATSRVAGEYEQYF.

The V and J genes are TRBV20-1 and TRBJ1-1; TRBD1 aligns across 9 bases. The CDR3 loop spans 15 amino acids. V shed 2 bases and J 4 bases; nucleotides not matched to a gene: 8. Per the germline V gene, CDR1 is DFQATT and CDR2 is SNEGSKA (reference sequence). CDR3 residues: CSARSGQGLATEAFF. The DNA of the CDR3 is TGCAGTGCTAGATCGGGACAGGGCCTTGCCACTGAAGCTTTCTTT.

CDR3 region: CASSRSGRYEQYV. DNA of the CDR3: TGTGCCAGCAGTCGATCCGGGAGATACGAGCAGTACGTC. The J gene is TRBJ2-7, the V gene TRBV6-2 or TRBV6-3; tentatively, D is TRBD2 (6 bases). Germline V gene sequence: CDR1 MNHEY, CDR2 SVGEGT. There are 13 residues in the CDR3. The germline V and J ends were trimmed by 5 bases and 4 bases, with 12 bases remaining between them.

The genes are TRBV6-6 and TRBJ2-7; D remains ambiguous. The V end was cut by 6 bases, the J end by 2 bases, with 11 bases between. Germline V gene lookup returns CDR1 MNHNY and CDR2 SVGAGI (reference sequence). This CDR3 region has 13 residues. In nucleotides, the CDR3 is TGTGCCAGCAGCCAGCAACGAACCTACGAGCAGTACTTC. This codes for CASSQQRTYEQYF.

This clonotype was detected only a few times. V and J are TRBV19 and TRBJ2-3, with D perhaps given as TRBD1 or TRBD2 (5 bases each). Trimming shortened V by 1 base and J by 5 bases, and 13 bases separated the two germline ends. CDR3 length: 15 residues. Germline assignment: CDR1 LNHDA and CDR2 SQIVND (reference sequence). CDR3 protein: CASSIGAGRGDTQYF. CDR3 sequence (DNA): TGTGCCAGTAGTATAGGAGCAGGGAGAGGAGATACGCAGTATTTT.